The text below deals with one T cell receptor (beta chain). The trim removed 5 bases at V and 3 bases at J, leaving 6 bases unmatched. The germline CDR1 and CDR2 sequences are MGHDK and SYGVNS. CDR3 length: 16 residues. This entry belongs to a study of T cell changes during pregnancy in multiple sclerosis. Using immunoSEQ multiplex PCR, the repertoire was profiled, and TCRdb retains in-frame clones only, with some absent. The sample holds about 120,000 clones, 85% to 95% seen once. The chain recombines TRBV25-1 with TRBJ1-4; TRBD1 agrees at 10 bases. The sample was peripheral blood, taken before pregnancy. This clonotype was obtained from a female donor with multiple sclerosis, enrolled in a pregnancy study. The CDR3 here is CASSQRGTGANEKLFF. CDR3 sequence (DNA): TGTGCCAGCAGTCAACGTGGGACAGGGGCTAATGAAAAACTGTTTTTT.